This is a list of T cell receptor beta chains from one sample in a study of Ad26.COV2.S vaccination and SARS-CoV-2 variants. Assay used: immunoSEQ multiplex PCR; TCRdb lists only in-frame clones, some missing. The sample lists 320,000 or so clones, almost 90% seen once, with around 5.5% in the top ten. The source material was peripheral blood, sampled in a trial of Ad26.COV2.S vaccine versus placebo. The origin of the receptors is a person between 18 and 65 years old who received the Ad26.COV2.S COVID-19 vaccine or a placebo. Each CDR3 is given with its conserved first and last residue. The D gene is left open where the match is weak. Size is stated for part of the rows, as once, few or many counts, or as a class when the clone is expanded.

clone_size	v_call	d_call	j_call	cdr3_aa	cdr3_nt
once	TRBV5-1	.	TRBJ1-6	CASSLDGAINSPLHF	TGCGCCAGTAGCTTGGATGGGGCGATTAATTCACCCCTCCACTTT
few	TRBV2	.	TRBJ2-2	CASNKIALFTGELFF	TGTGCCAGCAATAAAATAGCTTTATTCACCGGGGAGCTGTTTTTT
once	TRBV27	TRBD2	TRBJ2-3	CASSLLGGGPDTQYF	TGTGCCAGCAGCCTCCTCGGGGGGGGCCCAGATACGCAGTATTTT
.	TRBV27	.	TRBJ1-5	CASSLTENQPQHF	TGTGCCAGCAGTTTGACAGAAAATCAGCCCCAGCATTTT
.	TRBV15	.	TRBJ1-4	CATSRERGLLEEKLFF	TGTGCCACCAGCAGAGAGAGGGGACTCCTAGAGGAAAAACTGTTTTTT
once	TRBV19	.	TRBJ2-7	CASSIGRSYEQYF	TGTGCCAGTAGTATAGGACGATCCTACGAGCAGTACTTC
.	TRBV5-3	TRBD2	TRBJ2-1	CARSLGLAGEPTDNEQFF	TGTGCCAGAAGCTTGGGGCTAGCGGGGGAGCCGACAGACAATGAGCAGTTCTTC
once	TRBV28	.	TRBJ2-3	CASSRGPGGPQYF	TGTGCCAGCAGCCGAGGGCCTGGTGGACCGCAGTATTTT
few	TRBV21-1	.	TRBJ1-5	CASSSRAGERYSNQPQHF	TGTGCCAGCAGCTCCCGAGCGGGGGAAAGGTATAGCAATCAGCCCCAGCATTTT
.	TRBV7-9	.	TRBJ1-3	CASSPIQGRGNTIYF	TGTGCCAGCAGCCCCATCCAGGGGAGGGGAAACACCATATATTTT
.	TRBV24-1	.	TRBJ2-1	CATSDFGHNEQFF	TGTGCCACCAGTGATTTCGGGCACAATGAGCAGTTCTTC
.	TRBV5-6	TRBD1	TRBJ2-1	CASSGTALYNEQFF	TGTGCCAGTTCGGGGACAGCTTTATACAATGAGCAGTTCTTC
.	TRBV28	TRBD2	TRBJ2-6	CASSAGENSGANVLTF	TGTGCCAGCAGTGCGGGGGAAAACTCTGGGGCCAACGTCCTGACTTTC
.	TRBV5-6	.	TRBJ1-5	CASSAMGGNQPQHF	TGTGCCAGCAGCGCGATGGGGGGGAATCAGCCCCAGCATTTT
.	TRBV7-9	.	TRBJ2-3	CASSPAGTSTDTQYF	TGTGCCAGCAGCCCCGCCGGGACTTCCACAGATACGCAGTATTTT
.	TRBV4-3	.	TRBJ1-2	CASRLDRDYGYTF	TGCGCCAGCAGGCTGGACAGAGACTATGGCTACACCTTC
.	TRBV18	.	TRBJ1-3	CASSPLWKGRSGNTIYF	TGTGCCAGCTCACCACTTTGGAAGGGGCGGTCTGGAAACACCATATATTTT
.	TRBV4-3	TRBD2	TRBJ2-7	CASSHGTSGPIEYEQYF	TGCGCCAGCAGCCACGGGACTAGCGGGCCCATAGAGTACGAGCAGTACTTC
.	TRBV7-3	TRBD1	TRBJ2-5	CASSLHRGEQETQYF	TGTGCCAGCAGCTTACACAGGGGAGAACAAGAGACCCAGTACTTC
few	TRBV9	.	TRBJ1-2	CASREVFRGYTF	TGTGCCAGCCGGGAAGTTTTTCGTGGCTACACCTTC
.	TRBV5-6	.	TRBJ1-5	CASSLSILGDYSNQPQHF	TGTGCCAGCAGCTTGTCGATTCTGGGTGATTATAGCAATCAGCCCCAGCATTTT
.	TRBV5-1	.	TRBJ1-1	CASSSRTGEAFF	TGCGCCAGCAGCTCAAGGACGGGCGAAGCTTTCTTT
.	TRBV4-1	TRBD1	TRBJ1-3	CASKPQTGSGNTIYF	TGCGCCAGCAAGCCCCAGACAGGGTCTGGAAACACCATATATTTT
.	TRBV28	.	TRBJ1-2	CASSVQRSYGYTF	TGTGCCAGCAGTGTACAGAGAAGCTATGGCTACACCTTC
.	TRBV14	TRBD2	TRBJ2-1	CASSHGQRGAYNEQFF	TGTGCCAGCAGCCATGGTCAGCGGGGGGCCTACAATGAGCAGTTCTTC
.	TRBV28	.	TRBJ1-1	CASSDRVNTEAFF	TGTGCCAGCAGTGACAGAGTTAACACTGAAGCTTTCTTT
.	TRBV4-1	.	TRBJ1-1	CASSQDTKGGRMNTEAFF	TGCGCCAGCAGCCAAGACACCAAAGGAGGACGGATGAACACTGAAGCTTTCTTT
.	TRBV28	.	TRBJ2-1	CASNEAGRGPFNNEQFF	TGTGCCAGCAATGAAGCTGGTCGCGGACCGTTTAACAATGAGCAGTTCTTC
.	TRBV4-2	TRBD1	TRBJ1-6	CASSHHRGTDNSPLHF	TGTGCCAGCAGCCATCACCGGGGGACAGATAATTCACCCCTCCACTTT
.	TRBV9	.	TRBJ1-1	CASSAETVSNTEAFF	TGTGCCAGCAGCGCCGAGACAGTTTCGAACACTGAAGCTTTCTTT
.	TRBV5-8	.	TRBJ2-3	CASSSGVVLDTQYF	TGTGCCAGCAGCTCTGGGGTAGTGCTAGATACGCAGTATTTT
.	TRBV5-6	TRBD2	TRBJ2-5	CASRRLAGETQYF	TGTGCCAGCAGGCGACTAGCGGGAGAGACCCAGTACTTC
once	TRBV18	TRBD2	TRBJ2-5	CASSPSGGQDGLAGNQETQYF	TGTGCCAGCTCGCCCTCGGGGGGCCAGGACGGGCTAGCGGGAAACCAAGAGACCCAGTACTTC